Reported below is one T cell receptor beta chain. The entry originates in a study of blood T cell repertoires in COVID-19. Trimming took off 0 bases at V and 4 bases at J, with 9 bases between the two ends. Germline V gene sequence: CDR1 LGHNT, CDR2 FRNRAP. The CDR3 has 14 residues. Sequencing was performed with immunoSEQ multiplex PCR; in TCRdb, only in-frame clones are kept and a portion is missing. The sample includes some 120,000 clones, 80% to 85% of them seen just once. Sequenced material: PBMCs or T cells enriched from blood (not recorded which). The J gene is TRBJ1-2, the V gene TRBV12-5; perhaps TRBD1 as D (5 bases). The sequence derives from a man aged 25 to 40 who had recovered from COVID-19. The CDR3 reads CASGLVQGSYGYTF. CDR3 sequence (DNA): TGTGCTAGTGGTTTGGTCCAGGGTTCCTATGGCTACACCTTC.